What follows are 16 T cell receptor beta chains derived from one specimen sequenced in a study of T cell clonality in common variable immunodeficiency. TCRdb's copy holds only in-frame clones and misses some; the assay was immunoSEQ multiplex PCR. The sample yields over 30,000 clones, without any singletons. The sequencing input was peripheral blood mononuclear cells. These receptors all stem from a person aged 18 to 75 in good health.

Many counts were recorded for this clone. The CDR3 end falls 3 residues outside the read, so it is completed with the germline J gene. The chain uses TRBV2 and TRBJ1-6; 7 nucleotides agree with TRBD1. Germline lookup yields CDR1 SNHLY and CDR2 FYNNEI. The junction had 1 base not matched to a gene; V was cut back by 3 bases and J by 8 bases. The CDR3 has 13 residues. CDR3 DNA, as far as it was read: TGTGCCAGCAGTGACAGGGGGGATTCACCC. Residues: CASSDRGDSP. The entire CDR3 reads CASSDRGDSPLHF.

There are many counts of this clone. From the germline J gene comes the end of the CDR3, since the read stops 3 residues before it. The rearrangement joins TRBV20-1 to TRBJ2-1, with 15 bases that match TRBD2. Trimming removed 4 bases from V and 3 bases from J; junction bases left unmatched: 7. The CDR3 extends over 17 amino acids. Germline loops: CDR1 DFQATT, CDR2 SNEGSKA (reference sequence). Here the CDR3 reads CSATGTSGGLLYNEQFF. The covered CDR3 bases are TGCAGTGCTACCGGGACTAGCGGGGGGCTCCTCTACAATGAG.

This clone was picked up many times. The CDR3 extends 3 residues past the end of the read, so its final part is completed from the germline J gene. The chain employs TRBV2 and TRBJ2-7; D ambiguous. The CDR3 loop spans 12 amino acids. Germline CDR1 and CDR2: SNHLY and FYNNEI. The V end was cut by 4 bases, the J end by 3 bases, with 7 bases between. The sequenced part of the CDR3 DNA is TGTGCCAGCAGTGCACTTTTCTACGAG. Translated: CASSALFYE. The whole CDR3 protein is CASSALFYEQYF.

Of note for this clone: This sequence is one base from a far larger clone and is likely a read error. The CDR3 is cut off 3 residues early in the read; its end comes from the germline J gene. At the DNA level, this CDR3 is encoded by other sequences in the same sample as well. V usage is TRBV19 and J usage is TRBJ1-2; no firm D call. Germline values: CDR1 LNHDA, CDR2 SQIVND (reference sequence). The CDR3 contains 13 residues. The CDR3 DNA, read in part, is TGCGCCAGTAGTATAGCAACAGCCTATGGC. Its translation is CASSIATAYG. The whole CDR3 reads CASSIATAYGYTF.

This clone was recorded many times. The read terminates 3 residues ahead of where the CDR3 ends, so the germline J gene completes it. This chain connects TRBV6-2 or TRBV6-3 to TRBJ2-2, with 8 positions matching TRBD2. V was clipped by 6 bases and J by 3 bases; unmatched bases: 6. The CDR3 has 15 residues. CDR1 is MNHEY, CDR2 SVGEGT, per germline. The sequenced part of the CDR3 DNA is TGTGCCAGCAGGTCCTCGGGAGGGGACACCGGGGAG. Amino acid sequence: CASRSSGGDTGE. The complete CDR3 sequence is CASRSSGGDTGELFF.

Many counts were recorded for this clone. This chain's CDR3 is CASSLGQTGELFF. The CDR3 bases that were read are TGTGCCAGCAGCCTAGGACAAACCGGGGAG. V and J are TRBV7-9 and TRBJ2-2, with D perhaps TRBD1 (5 bases). The read ends 3 residues before the CDR3 terminus; that terminus is restored from the germline J gene. V was shortened by 5 bases and J by 5 bases, with 9 bases between the two germline ends. CDR3 length: 13 amino acids. Per germline, CDR1 SEHNR and CDR2 FQNEAQ (reference sequence).

This clone was counted ten times or more. From the germline J gene comes the end of the CDR3, since the read stops 3 residues before it. The V gene is TRBV5-4, the J gene TRBJ2-5; 7 positions match TRBD1. Trimming at V came to 4 bases and at J to 4 bases, leaving 10 bases not matched to a gene. The CDR3 is 15 amino acids. Per germline, CDR1 SGHNT and CDR2 YYREEE (reference sequence). The DNA read from the CDR3 is TGTGCCAGCAGCGAGGGACAGCTAGGGGGAGAGACC. Protein sequence: CASSEGQLGGET. The CDR3 as a whole reads CASSEGQLGGETQYF.

This clone has at least ten counts. The read falls 3 residues short of the CDR3 end, and the missing part is taken from the germline J gene. The V call is TRBV30, the J call TRBJ2-2, with TRBD1 matching 7 bases. Germline values: CDR1 GTSNPN, CDR2 SVGIG (reference sequence). After removal of 0 bases from V and 6 bases from J, the junction contained 4 bases not matched to a gene. CDR3 length equals 14 residues. CDR3 region: CAWSVKGAAGELFF. The covered CDR3 bases are TGTGCCTGGAGTGTAAAGGGGGCTGCCGGGGAG.

This clone was found many times. The CDR3 end falls 3 residues outside the read, so it is completed with the germline J gene. This chain links TRBV5-4 with TRBJ2-5, with 9 nucleotides matching TRBD1. V lost 5 bases, J lost 6 bases, and 11 bases stayed unmatched. Germline V gene data show CDR1 as SGHNT and CDR2 as YYREEE (reference sequence). There are 15 residues in the CDR3. The CDR3 sequence: CASRQWTGDEQTQYF. The CDR3 DNA, read in part, is TGTGCCAGCAGACAGTGGACAGGGGACGAACAGACC.

At least ten counts were recorded for this clone. Read coverage stops 3 residues before the CDR3 terminus; the germline J gene supplies the remainder. The chain recombines TRBV5-5 with TRBJ1-5; a possible D gene is TRBD1 (6 bases). The germline gives CDR1 SGHKS, CDR2 YYEKEE (reference sequence). V was trimmed by 1 base and J by 7 bases, leaving 12 bases between them. CDR3 size: 14 residues. CDR3 bases read: TGTGCCAGCAGCTTGTACAGGGTCGGCCAGCCC. This translates into CASSLYRVGQP. The entire CDR3 sequence reads CASSLYRVGQPQHF.

Ten or more counts support this clone. The CDR3 end lies 3 residues beyond the end of the read and is filled in from the germline J gene. The gene calls are TRBV6-1 and TRBJ2-7, with TRBD1 matching 7 bases. Trimming cost V 3 bases and J 2 bases; bases outside gene matches: 4. The germline CDR1 and CDR2 sequences are MNHNS and SASEGT. The CDR3 consists of 14 residues. This chain's CDR3 is CASSDRGQAYEQYF. The covered CDR3 bases are TGTGCCAGCAGTGACCGTGGACAGGCCTACGAG.

This clone has at least ten counts. The CDR3 is cut off 3 residues early in the read; its end comes from the germline J gene. This chain connects TRBV11-2 to TRBJ1-5; D is unclear. Germline V gives CDR1 SGHAT, CDR2 FQNNGV. The ends were cut back, 0 bases at V and 5 bases at J, with 11 bases in the middle. This CDR3 contains 15 residues. The CDR3 bases that were read are TGTGCCAGCAGCTTAGAAGGCAGAAGCGATCAGCCC. Encoded protein: CASSLEGRSDQP. The full CDR3 reads CASSLEGRSDQPQHF.

This CDR3 is CASSSSGIGQYF. The CDR3 DNA, read in part, is TGTGCCAGCAGCTCCTCAGGGATTGGT. The chain links TRBV7-9 to TRBJ2-4; possibly TRBD1 for D (5 bases). Read coverage stops 3 residues before the CDR3 terminus; the germline J gene supplies the remainder. The CDR3 extends over 12 amino acids. Germline V lookup: CDR1 SEHNR, CDR2 FQNEAQ (reference sequence). Drawing the rest from reference TRBV7-9 and TRBJ2-4, the complete variable domain is DTGVSQNPRHKITKRGQNVTFRCDPISEHNRLYWYRQTLGQGPEFLTYFQNEAQLEKSRLLSDRFSAERPKGSFSTLEIQRTEQGDSAMYLCASSSSGIGQYFGAGTRLSVL.

This clone was detected a few times. One end of the junction varies from germline; a read error may be responsible. The CDR3 extends 3 residues past the end of the read, so its final part is completed from the germline J gene. Other DNA sequences in the same sample also yield this CDR3. V usage is TRBV7-9 and J usage is TRBJ1-3; perhaps TRBD1 as D (5 bases). There are 13 residues in the CDR3. Germline CDR1 is SEHNR and CDR2 is FQNEAQ (reference sequence). The covered CDR3 bases are TGTGCCAGCAGGACAGTTACTGGAAACACA. As protein: CASRTVTGNT. In full, the CDR3 is CASRTVTGNTIYF.

In its sample, this clone was seen many times. The read falls 3 residues short of the CDR3 end, and the missing part is taken from the germline J gene. The chain employs TRBV6-2 or TRBV6-3 and TRBJ2-5; the D gene is possibly TRBD1 (5 bases). Looked up from germline, CDR1 is MNHEY and CDR2 is SVGEGT. V shed 4 bases and J shed 0 bases, with 9 bases lying between them. This CDR3 region has 14 residues. The CDR3 is CASSLWGYQETQYF. CDR3 DNA, as far as it was read: TGTGCCAGCAGTTTGTGGGGCTACCAAGAGACC.

This clone has a count of ten or more. The read ends 3 residues before the CDR3 terminus; that terminus is restored from the germline J gene. The chain employs TRBV20-1 and TRBJ2-7; TRBD2 matches 11 bases. Germline lookup yields CDR1 DFQATT and CDR2 SNEGSKA (reference sequence). After removal of 4 bases from V and 2 bases from J, the junction contained 10 bases not matched to a gene. There are 16 residues in the CDR3. The CDR3 spells CSAIPLAGGNPYEQYF. Incomplete CDR3 DNA: TGCAGTGCTATCCCCTTAGCGGGAGGGAACCCCTACGAG.